The present T cell receptor (beta chain) was sequenced within a study of blood T cell repertoires in COVID-19. Trimming took off 6 bases at V and 1 base at J, with 7 bases between the two ends. The CDR3 length is 12 residues. In the authors' workflow: Counts of nucleated cells, estimated from reference gene primer amplification, were obtained. The table came from immunoSEQ multiplex PCR; TCRdb's copy has only in-frame clones and leaves some out. That table is the source of V, J and clone size, and D and trimming were worked out from the DNA. This sample carries approximately 52,000 clones, about nine tenths of them seen once, and the ten largest clones take around 15%.

Sequenced input: peripheral blood. The sequence was collected from a man between 65 and 85 years old with acute or convalescent COVID-19. V usage is TRBV12-3 or TRBV12-4 and J usage is TRBJ2-7; D is ambiguous. This CDR3 reads CASRSQSYEQYF. The CDR3, as DNA: TGTGCCAGCAGGTCCCAGTCCTACGAGCAGTACTTC.